This T cell receptor (beta chain) stems from a study of cytomegalovirus exposure and HLA in healthy donors. Assay: immunoSEQ multiplex PCR; the TCRdb copy retains only in-frame clones and omits some. The sample consists of approximately 190,000 clones, roughly 88% of them appearing once. Material for sequencing was PBMCs. The source of this sequence is a woman aged 25 to 39 in good health and CMV-seropositive.

Here the CDR3 DNA reads TGTGCCAGCCTAAAGGCCTTAGAGGGAGCCGGGGAGCTGTTTTTT. It specifies CASLKALEGAGELFF. The chain joins TRBV25-1 to TRBJ2-2; tentatively, D is TRBD2 (5 bases). The CDR3 has 15 residues. The germline V gene has CDR1 MGHDK and CDR2 SYGVNS. V was pared by 8 bases and J by 6 bases, with 19 bases between.